This TCR beta chain was sequenced in a study of shared clonotypes between healthy human individuals. CDR1 and CDR2 from the germline V gene are MNHEY and SMNVEV (reference sequence). With 5 bases removed from V and 2 bases from J, the gap between germline ends came to 16 bases. The CDR3 loop spans 15 amino acids. Sequenced by immunoSEQ multiplex PCR; TCRdb stores in-frame clones only, minus some. The sample includes 90,000 to 120,000 clones, around 65% seen only once; the top ten take approximately 25%. This clone is a singleton in its sample. Sequenced: memory CD8+ T cells sorted from blood. The subset denotes: CD45RO+ cells pooled with CCR7-negative TemRA cells. This clonotype was sampled from a woman between 25 and 40 years old in good health. The chain is built from TRBV27 and TRBJ2-7, with D hard to call. CDR3 sequence (DNA): TGTGCCAGCAGTGACTTGATCCGGGTCCCCTACGAGCAGTACTTC. This codes for CASSDLIRVPYEQYF.